Below, one T cell receptor (beta chain) is given with its context. The data derive from a study of shared clonotypes between healthy human individuals. Study-wide background: Each donor contributed plates that comprised three CD4 naive, three CD4 memory, two CD8 naive and one CD8 memory.

Genomic DNA belonging to each subset was distributed in equal measure over several immunoSEQ plates. This table comes from immunoSEQ multiplex PCR, and its TCRdb copy is limited to in-frame clones, with some not included. The data show about a million clones, 77% seen once. V shed 7 bases, J shed 7 bases, and the junction held 15 bases outside the gene matches. The germline V gene encodes CDR1 MDHEN and CDR2 SYDVKM. The CDR3 has 16 amino acids. The chain is built from TRBV28 and TRBJ1-5, with 8 nucleotides matching TRBD1. The TCR was taken from a man between 18 and 29 years old in good health. Some clones in this sample may be carry-over from other donors' samples. Material for sequencing was memory CD4+ T cells from PBMCs. This sample's subset: CD45RA-negative fraction. CDR3 protein: CASTPGSRGRGQPQHF. For the CDR3, the DNA is TGTGCCAGCACCCCGGGAAGCAGGGGGCGCGGACAGCCCCAGCATTTT.